The next 15 T cell receptor beta chains were all read from a single sample in a study of blood T cell repertoires in COVID-19. Libraries were prepared by immunoSEQ multiplex PCR; TCRdb keeps only in-frame clonotypes and omits some of them. The sample has tens of thousands of clones, 80% seen once; the top ten hold approximately 4.6%. The source material was peripheral blood. The receptors derive from a woman in her seventies with acute or convalescent COVID-19.

This clone was observed a single time. The chain carries TRBV4-2 and TRBJ2-1; the match to TRBD2 covers 7 bases. In germline, CDR1 is LGHNA, CDR2 YNFKEQ. This CDR3 spans 17 amino acids. V lost 2 bases to trimming and J lost 4 bases; unmatched junction nucleotides: 11. The CDR3 DNA reads as TGTGCCAGCAGCCAACTACCACTAGCGCGAATGTACAATGAGCAGTTCTTC. Amino acid sequence: CASSQLPLARMYNEQFF.

The chain recombines TRBV19 with TRBJ2-1, with a possible D match to TRBD1 (5 bases). Germline V gene sequence: CDR1 LNHDA, CDR2 SQIVND (reference sequence). The CDR3 runs 14 residues. Deletions cut 7 bases from V and 4 bases from J, with 14 bases between. CDR3 loop: CASTRMKGYNEQFF. The CDR3 DNA follows: TGTGCCAGTACCCGGATGAAGGGGTACAATGAGCAGTTCTTC.

The chain recombines TRBV7-2 with TRBJ2-3; D call uncertain. V lost 3 bases to trimming and J lost 6 bases, with 7 bases between them. Germline V gene sequence: CDR1 SGHTA, CDR2 FQGNSA. The CDR3 extends over 12 amino acids. The CDR3 protein is CASSLSWDTQYF. Here the CDR3 DNA reads TGTGCCAGCAGCTTGAGTTGGGATACGCAGTATTTT.

In its sample, this clone was seen a few times. The chain uses TRBV7-9 and TRBJ1-2, with D perhaps TRBD1 (6 bases). V lost 1 base and J 2 bases, leaving 17 bases between the germline ends. The CDR3 spans 17 residues. Germline CDR1 SEHNR, CDR2 FQNEAQ (reference sequence). The CDR3 DNA is TGTGCCAGCAGCTTAGTTCGGACCAGGGGCTCCAACTATGGCTACACCTTC. This encodes CASSLVRTRGSNYGYTF. The full variable domain, in which reference TRBV7-9 and TRBJ1-2 provide the parts outside the CDR3, is DTGVSQNPRHKITKRGQNVTFRCDPISEHNRLYWYRQTLGQGPEFLTYFQNEAQLEKSRLLSDRFSAERPKGSFSTLEIQRTEQGDSAMYLCASSLVRTRGSNYGYTFGSGTRLTVV.

The J gene is TRBJ2-2, the V gene TRBV6-5; 7 bases are shared with TRBD2. V gave up 0 bases and J gave up 7 bases; unmatched junction bases: 8. Germline V gene lookup returns CDR1 MNHEY and CDR2 SVGAGI. This CDR3 contains 16 residues. CDR3 sequence reads: CASSYSGGAVSGELFF. CDR3 DNA: TGTGCCAGCAGTTACTCGGGAGGGGCGGTTAGCGGGGAGCTGTTTTTT.

The chain couples TRBV28 to TRBJ1-1; 8 nucleotides match TRBD1. With 4 bases clipped from V and 2 bases from J, the junction kept 3 bases outside the gene matches. Per the germline V gene, CDR1 is MDHEN and CDR2 is SYDVKM. The CDR3 consists of 14 residues. CDR3 protein: CASSSGQGNTEAFF. The CDR3 nucleotides read TGTGCCAGCAGTTCTGGACAGGGTAACACTGAAGCTTTCTTT.

V and J are TRBV4-1 and TRBJ1-1; D gene ambiguous. This CDR3 spans 15 amino acids. The germline CDR1 and CDR2 sequences are MGHRA and YSYEKL. With 2 bases removed from V and 3 bases from J, the gap between germline ends came to 13 bases. The CDR3 here is CASSQSSSLYTEAFF. In nucleotides, the CDR3 is TGCGCCAGCAGCCAAAGCTCGAGCCTTTACACTGAAGCTTTCTTT.

The V call is TRBV3-1 (or the pseudogene TRBV3-2), the J call TRBJ2-3; 11 positions agree with TRBD2. The CDR3 has 16 residues. V shed 0 bases, J shed 5 bases, and the junction held 4 bases outside the gene matches. In germline, CDR1 is LGHDT, CDR2 YNNKEL (reference sequence). The CDR3 is CASSQETSGVEDTQYF. The CDR3 nucleotides are TGTGCCAGCAGCCAAGAGACTAGCGGGGTGGAAGATACGCAGTATTTT.

In regard to this clone: The sample has other DNA sequences that encode this CDR3 too. J is TRBJ1-5 and V is TRBV15, with D uncertain. V dropped 0 bases and J dropped 4 bases, with 7 bases sitting between them. CDR3 length: 14 residues. Germline values: CDR1 LNHNV, CDR2 YYDKDF (reference sequence). CDR3 sequence reads: CATSRDTGNQPQHF. In DNA, the CDR3 is TGTGCCACCAGCAGAGATACGGGAAATCAGCCCCAGCATTTT.

This sequence joins TRBV9 and TRBJ2-1, with D maybe TRBD2 (7 bases). Germline-derived CDR1 and CDR2 are SGDLS and YYNGEE. Trimming left V 4 bases short and J 7 bases short, with 15 bases between. The CDR3 loop spans 14 amino acids. The CDR3 loop is CASSSPGGLNEQFF. The CDR3 DNA follows: TGTGCCAGCAGCTCTCCGGGGGGCCTTAATGAGCAGTTCTTC.

CDR3 amino acids: CASSQDVGDRDRDGYTF. The CDR3 DNA sequence: TGCGCCAGCAGCCAAGATGTAGGGGACAGGGATCGGGATGGCTACACCTTC. This chain connects TRBV4-3 to TRBJ1-2, with 9 bases that match TRBD1. J was trimmed by 6 bases and V by 0 bases; bases with no gene match: 11. In germline, CDR1 is LGHNA, CDR2 YSLEER. CDR3 size: 17 residues.

The chain is built from TRBV7-2 and TRBJ2-1; TRBD2 aligns across 9 bases. The CDR3 length is 15 residues. With V trimmed by 5 bases and J by 8 bases, 10 bases remained unmatched. Germline V gives CDR1 SGHTA, CDR2 FQGNSA. CDR3 DNA: TGTGCCAGCAGCCCTGGAACTAGCGGGTTTTATGAGCAGTTCTTC. Amino acids: CASSPGTSGFYEQFF.

V gene TRBV7-6 combines with J gene TRBJ1-1; 7 bases align to TRBD1. The CDR3 length is 14 residues. The germline gives CDR1 SGHVS, CDR2 FNYEAQ. J was trimmed by 0 bases and V by 5 bases; bases with no gene match: 3. The CDR3, as DNA: TGTGCCAGCAGCATAGGGACAGTGAACACTGAAGCTTTCTTT. Translated, it gives CASSIGTVNTEAFF.

The chain has TRBV10-3 and TRBJ1-2; maybe TRBD1 (6 bases). Germline CDR1 ENHRY, CDR2 SYGVKD. V was shortened by 8 bases and J by 3 bases, with 19 bases between the two germline ends. This CDR3 comprises 15 residues. Here the CDR3 DNA reads TGTGCCATCCTAGCCGCGGGCTACAGGGACTATGGCTACACCTTC. Amino acid sequence: CAILAAGYRDYGYTF.

The chain recombines TRBV29-1 with TRBJ2-7; TRBD1 agrees at 9 bases. The CDR3 totals 15 residues. The J segment lost 7 bases and the V segment lost 4 bases, leaving 14 bases of the junction unmatched. CDR1 is SQVTM and CDR2 is ANQGSEA in the germline V gene. The CDR3 coding sequence is TGCAGCGTTGTCCAAACCGGGACAGGGTTAGGGGAGCAGTACTTC. Translating it yields CSVVQTGTGLGEQYF.